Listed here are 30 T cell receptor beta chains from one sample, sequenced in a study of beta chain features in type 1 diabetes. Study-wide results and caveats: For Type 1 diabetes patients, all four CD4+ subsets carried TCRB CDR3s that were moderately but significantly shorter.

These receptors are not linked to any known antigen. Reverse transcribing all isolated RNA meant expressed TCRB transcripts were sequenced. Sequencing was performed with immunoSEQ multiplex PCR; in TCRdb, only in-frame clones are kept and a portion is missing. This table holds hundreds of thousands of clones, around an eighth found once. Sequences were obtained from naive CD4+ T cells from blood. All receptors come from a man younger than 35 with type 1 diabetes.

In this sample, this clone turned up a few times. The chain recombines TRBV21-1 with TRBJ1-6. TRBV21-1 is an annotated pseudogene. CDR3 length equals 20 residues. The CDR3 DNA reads TGTGCCAGCAGCAGGGACTACGCACGCATAAAGGGGACCTATTATTCACCCCTCCACTTT. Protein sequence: CASSRDYARIKGTYYSPLHF.

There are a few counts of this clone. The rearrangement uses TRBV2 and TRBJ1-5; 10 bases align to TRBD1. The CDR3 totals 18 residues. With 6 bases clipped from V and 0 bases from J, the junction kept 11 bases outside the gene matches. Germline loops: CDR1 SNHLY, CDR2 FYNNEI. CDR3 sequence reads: CASSLERTGGYSNQPQHF. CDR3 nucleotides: TGTGCCAGCAGCCTGGAACGGACAGGGGGGTATAGCAATCAGCCCCAGCATTTT.

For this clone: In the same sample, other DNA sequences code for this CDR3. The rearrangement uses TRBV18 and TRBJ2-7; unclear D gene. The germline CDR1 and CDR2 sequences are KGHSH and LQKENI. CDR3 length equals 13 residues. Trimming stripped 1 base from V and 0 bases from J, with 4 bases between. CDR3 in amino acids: CASSPQDSYEQYF. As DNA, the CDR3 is TGTGCCAGCTCACCACAGGACTCCTACGAGCAGTACTTC.

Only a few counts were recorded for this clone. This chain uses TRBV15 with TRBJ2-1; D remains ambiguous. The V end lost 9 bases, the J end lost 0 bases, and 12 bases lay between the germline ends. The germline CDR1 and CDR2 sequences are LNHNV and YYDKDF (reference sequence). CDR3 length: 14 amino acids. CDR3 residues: CATGEPPSYNEQFF. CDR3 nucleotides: TGTGCCACTGGTGAGCCGCCCTCCTACAATGAGCAGTTCTTC.

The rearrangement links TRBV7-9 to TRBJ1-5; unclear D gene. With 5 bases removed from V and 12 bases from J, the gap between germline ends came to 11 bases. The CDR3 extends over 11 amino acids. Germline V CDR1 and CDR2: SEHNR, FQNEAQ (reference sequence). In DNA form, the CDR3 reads TGTGCCAGCAGCACCCAGTTGCACCAGCATTTT. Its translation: CASSTQLHQHF.

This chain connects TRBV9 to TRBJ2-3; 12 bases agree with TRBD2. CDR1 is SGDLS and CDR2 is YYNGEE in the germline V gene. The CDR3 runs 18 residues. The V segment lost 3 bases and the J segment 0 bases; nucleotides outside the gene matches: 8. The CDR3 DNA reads TGTGCCAGCAGCGGACGGACTAGCGGGGCGCTAAGCACAGATACGCAGTATTTT. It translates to CASSGRTSGALSTDTQYF.

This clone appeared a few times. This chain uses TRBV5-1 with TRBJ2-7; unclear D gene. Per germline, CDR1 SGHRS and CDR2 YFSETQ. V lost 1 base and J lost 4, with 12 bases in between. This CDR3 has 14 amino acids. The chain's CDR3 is CASSLMGREYEQYF. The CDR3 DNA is TGCGCCAGCAGCTTGATGGGAAGGGAATACGAGCAGTACTTC.

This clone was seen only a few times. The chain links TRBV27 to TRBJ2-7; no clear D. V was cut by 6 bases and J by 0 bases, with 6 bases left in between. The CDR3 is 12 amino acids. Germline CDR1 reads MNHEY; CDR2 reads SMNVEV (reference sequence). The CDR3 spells CASRRSSYEQYF. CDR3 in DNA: TGTGCCAGCAGAAGGAGCTCCTACGAGCAGTACTTC.

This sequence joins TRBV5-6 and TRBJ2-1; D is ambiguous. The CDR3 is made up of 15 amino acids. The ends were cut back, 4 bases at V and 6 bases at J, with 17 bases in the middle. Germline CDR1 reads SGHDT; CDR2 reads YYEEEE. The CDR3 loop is CASSTPANRGNEQFF. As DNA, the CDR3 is TGTGCCAGCAGCACCCCGGCCAACCGCGGCAATGAGCAGTTCTTC.

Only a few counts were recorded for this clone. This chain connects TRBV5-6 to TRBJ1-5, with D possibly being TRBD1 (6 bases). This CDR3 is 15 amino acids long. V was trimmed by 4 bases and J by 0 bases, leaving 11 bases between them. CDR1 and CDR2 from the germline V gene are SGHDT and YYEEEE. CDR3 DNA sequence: TGTGCCAGCAGCCAGGGACACAATAGCAATCAGCCCCAGCATTTT. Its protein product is CASSQGHNSNQPQHF.

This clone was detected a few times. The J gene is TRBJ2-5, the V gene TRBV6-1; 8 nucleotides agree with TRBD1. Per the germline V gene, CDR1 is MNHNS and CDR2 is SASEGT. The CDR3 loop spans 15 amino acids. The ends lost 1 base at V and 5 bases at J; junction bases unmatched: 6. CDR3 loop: CASSEGAGGRETQYF. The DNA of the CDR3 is TGTGCCAGCAGTGAAGGGGCAGGGGGCAGGGAGACCCAGTACTTC.

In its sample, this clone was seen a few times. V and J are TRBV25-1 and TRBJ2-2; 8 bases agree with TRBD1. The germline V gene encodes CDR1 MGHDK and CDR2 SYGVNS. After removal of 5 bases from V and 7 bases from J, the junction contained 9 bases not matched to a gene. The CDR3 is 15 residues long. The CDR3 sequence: CASSRDRFGYGELFF. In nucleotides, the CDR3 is TGTGCCAGCAGTAGGGACAGGTTCGGGTACGGGGAGCTGTTTTTT. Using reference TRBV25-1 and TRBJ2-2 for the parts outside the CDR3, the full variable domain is EADIYQTPRYLVIGTGKKITLECSQTMGHDKMYWYQQDPGMELHLIHYSYGVNSTEKGDLSSESTVSRIRTEHFPLTLESARPSHTSQYLCASSRDRFGYGELFFGEGSRLTVL.

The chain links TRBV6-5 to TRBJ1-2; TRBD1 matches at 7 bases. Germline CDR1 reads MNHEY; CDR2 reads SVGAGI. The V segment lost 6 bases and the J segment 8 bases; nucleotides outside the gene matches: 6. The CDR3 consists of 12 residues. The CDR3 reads CASRGTVEGYTF. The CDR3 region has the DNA TGTGCCAGCAGAGGGACAGTTGAGGGCTACACCTTC.

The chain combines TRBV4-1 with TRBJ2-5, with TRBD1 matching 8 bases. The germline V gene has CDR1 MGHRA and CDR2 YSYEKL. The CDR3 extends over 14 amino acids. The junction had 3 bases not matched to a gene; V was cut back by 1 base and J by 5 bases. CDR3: CASSQVRQGETQYF. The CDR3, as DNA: TGCGCCAGCAGCCAAGTTAGACAGGGGGAGACCCAGTACTTC.

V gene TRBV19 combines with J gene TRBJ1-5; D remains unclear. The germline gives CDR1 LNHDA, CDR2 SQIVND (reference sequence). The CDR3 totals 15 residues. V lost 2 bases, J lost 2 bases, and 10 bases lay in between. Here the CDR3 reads CASSITGEGNQPQHF. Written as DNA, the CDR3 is TGTGCCAGTAGTATAACTGGTGAAGGCAATCAGCCCCAGCATTTT.

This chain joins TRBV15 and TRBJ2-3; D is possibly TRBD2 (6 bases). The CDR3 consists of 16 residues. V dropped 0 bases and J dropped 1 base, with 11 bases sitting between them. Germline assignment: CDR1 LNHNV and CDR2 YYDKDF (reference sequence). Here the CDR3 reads CATSRDLSGGTDTQYF. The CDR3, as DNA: TGTGCCACCAGCAGAGATCTTTCGGGGGGCACAGATACGCAGTATTTT. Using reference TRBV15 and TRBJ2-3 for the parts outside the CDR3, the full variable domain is DAMVIQNPRYQVTQFGKPVTLSCSQTLNHNVMYWYQQKSSQAPKLLFHYYDKDFNNEADTPDNFQSRRPNTSFCFLDIRSPGLGDTAMYLCATSRDLSGGTDTQYFGPGTRLTVL.

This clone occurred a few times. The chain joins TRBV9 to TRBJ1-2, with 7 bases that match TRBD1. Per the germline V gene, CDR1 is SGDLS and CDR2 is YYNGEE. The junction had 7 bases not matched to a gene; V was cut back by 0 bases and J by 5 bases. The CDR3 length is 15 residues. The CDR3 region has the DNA TGTGCCAGCAGCGTAGGACAGGGACCCAGTTATGGCTACACCTTC. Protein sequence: CASSVGQGPSYGYTF.

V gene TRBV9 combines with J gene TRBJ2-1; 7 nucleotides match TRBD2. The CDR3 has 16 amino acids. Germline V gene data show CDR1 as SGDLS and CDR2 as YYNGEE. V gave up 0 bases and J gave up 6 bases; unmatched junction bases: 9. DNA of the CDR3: TGTGCCAGCAGCGTAGCTACCCTAGCGGCCCCCAATGAGCAGTTCTTC. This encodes CASSVATLAAPNEQFF.

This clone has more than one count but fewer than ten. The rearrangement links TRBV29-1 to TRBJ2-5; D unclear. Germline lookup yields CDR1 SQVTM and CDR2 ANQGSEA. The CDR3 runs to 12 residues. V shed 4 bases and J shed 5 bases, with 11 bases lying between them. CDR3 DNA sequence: TGCAGCGTTGGGACGTCGGAGGAGACCCAGTACTTC. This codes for CSVGTSEETQYF.

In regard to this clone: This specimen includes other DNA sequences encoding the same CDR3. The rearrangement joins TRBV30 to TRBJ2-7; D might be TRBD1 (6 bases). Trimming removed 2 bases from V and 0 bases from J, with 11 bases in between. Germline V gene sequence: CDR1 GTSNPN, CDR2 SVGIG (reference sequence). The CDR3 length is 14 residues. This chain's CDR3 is CAWSPNRDSYEQYF. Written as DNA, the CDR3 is TGTGCCTGGAGTCCCAACAGGGACTCCTACGAGCAGTACTTC.

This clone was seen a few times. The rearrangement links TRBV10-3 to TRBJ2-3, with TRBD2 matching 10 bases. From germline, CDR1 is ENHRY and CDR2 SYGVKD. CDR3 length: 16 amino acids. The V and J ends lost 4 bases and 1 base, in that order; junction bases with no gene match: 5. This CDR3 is CAISVPTSGGTDTQYF. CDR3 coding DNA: TGTGCCATCAGTGTCCCCACTAGCGGGGGCACAGATACGCAGTATTTT.

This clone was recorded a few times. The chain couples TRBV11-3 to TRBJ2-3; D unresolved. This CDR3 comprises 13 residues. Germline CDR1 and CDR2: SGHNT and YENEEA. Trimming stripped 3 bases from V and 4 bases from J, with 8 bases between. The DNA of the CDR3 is TGTGCCAGCAGCTTTATGGGGTCAGATACGCAGTATTTT. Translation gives CASSFMGSDTQYF.

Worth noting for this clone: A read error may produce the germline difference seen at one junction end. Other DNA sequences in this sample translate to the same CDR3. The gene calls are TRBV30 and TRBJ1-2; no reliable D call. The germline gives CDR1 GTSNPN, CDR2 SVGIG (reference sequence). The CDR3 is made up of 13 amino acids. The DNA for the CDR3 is TGTGCCTGGAGTGTTTCGATTAACTATGGCTACACTTTC. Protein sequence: CAWSVSINYGYTF. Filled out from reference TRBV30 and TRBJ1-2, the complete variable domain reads SQTIHQWPATLVQPVGSPLSLECTVEGTSNPNLYWYRQAAGRGLQLLFYSVGIGQISSEVPQNLSASRPQDRQFILSSKKLLLSDSGFYLCAWSVSINYGYTFGSGTRLTVV.

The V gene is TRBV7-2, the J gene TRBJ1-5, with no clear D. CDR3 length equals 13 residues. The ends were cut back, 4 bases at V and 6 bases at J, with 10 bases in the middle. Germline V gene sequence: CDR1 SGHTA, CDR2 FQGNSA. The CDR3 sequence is CASSSGPGQPQHF. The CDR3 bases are TGTGCCAGCAGCTCAGGACCGGGTCAGCCCCAGCATTTT.

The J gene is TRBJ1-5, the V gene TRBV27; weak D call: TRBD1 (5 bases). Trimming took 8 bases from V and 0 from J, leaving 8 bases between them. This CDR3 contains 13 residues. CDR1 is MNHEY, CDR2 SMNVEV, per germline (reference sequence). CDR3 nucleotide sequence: TGTGCCAGCGCAGGGTTTAGCAATCAGCCCCAGCATTTT. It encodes CASAGFSNQPQHF.

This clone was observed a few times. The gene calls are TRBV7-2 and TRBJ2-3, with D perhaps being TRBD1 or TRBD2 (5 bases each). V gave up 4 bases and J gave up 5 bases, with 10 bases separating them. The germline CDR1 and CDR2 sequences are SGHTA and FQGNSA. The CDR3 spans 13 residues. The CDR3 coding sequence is TGTGCCAGCAGCTACACGGGGCAAGATACGCAGTATTTT. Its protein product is CASSYTGQDTQYF.

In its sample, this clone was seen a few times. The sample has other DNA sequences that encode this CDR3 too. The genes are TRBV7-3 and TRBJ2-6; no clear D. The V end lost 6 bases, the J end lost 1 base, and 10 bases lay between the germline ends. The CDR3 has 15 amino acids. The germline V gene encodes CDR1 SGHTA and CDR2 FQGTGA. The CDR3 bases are TGTGCCAGCAGTTTTGATGGATCTGGGGCCAACGTCCTGACTTTC. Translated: CASSFDGSGANVLTF.

CDR3 region: CASSLISGGDEQYF. The DNA of the CDR3 is TGTGCCAGCAGCTTAATTTCTGGTGGAGACGAGCAGTACTTC. The chain carries TRBV7-9 and TRBJ2-7, with unresolved D. The CDR3 loop spans 14 amino acids. V was clipped by 2 bases and J by 5 bases, with 13 bases between them. Germline loops: CDR1 SEHNR, CDR2 FQNEAQ (reference sequence). Variable domain in full (rest from reference TRBV7-9 and TRBJ2-7): DTGVSQNPRHKITKRGQNVTFRCDPISEHNRLYWYRQTLGQGPEFLTYFQNEAQLEKSRLLSDRFSAERPKGSFSTLEIQRTEQGDSAMYLCASSLISGGDEQYFGPGTRLTVT.

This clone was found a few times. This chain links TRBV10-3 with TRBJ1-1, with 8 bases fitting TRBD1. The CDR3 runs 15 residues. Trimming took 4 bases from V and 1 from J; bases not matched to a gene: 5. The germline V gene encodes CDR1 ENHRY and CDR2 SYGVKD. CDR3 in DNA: TGTGCCATCAGTGGGATCGACAGGGGGAACACTGAAGCTTTCTTT. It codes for CAISGIDRGNTEAFF.

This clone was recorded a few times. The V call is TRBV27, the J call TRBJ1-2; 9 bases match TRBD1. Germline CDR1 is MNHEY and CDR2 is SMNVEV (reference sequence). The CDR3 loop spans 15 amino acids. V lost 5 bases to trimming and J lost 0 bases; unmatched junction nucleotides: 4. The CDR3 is CASSPRQGANYGYTF. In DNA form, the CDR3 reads TGTGCCAGCAGTCCCCGACAGGGGGCTAACTATGGCTACACCTTC.